This T cell receptor beta chain was found in a study of Ad26.COV2.S vaccination and SARS-CoV-2 variants. About the research overall: Donor allocation was to the COV1001 Ad26.COV2.S trial arm.

As for treatment: some 20 received Ad26.COV2.S at low or high dose, single or two shots; several received placebo; per-sample allocation not given. Collection of the samples took place on day 63 after the first injection of vaccine or placebo. An adult of 18-55 years in Boston served as donor. The CDR3 is made up of 13 amino acids. Germline V gives CDR1 SGHNT, CDR2 YENEEA. V was clipped by 5 bases and J by 3 bases, with 10 bases between them. Using immunoSEQ multiplex PCR, the repertoire was profiled, and TCRdb retains in-frame clones only, with some absent. The sample records about 470,000 clones, about 92% being singletons.

The chain employs TRBV11-3 and TRBJ2-5; D is possibly TRBD1 (5 bases). The sample in question was peripheral blood, obtained in a trial of Ad26.COV2.S vaccine versus placebo. The clonotype originates from a person between 18 and 59 years old who received the Ad26.COV2.S COVID-19 vaccine or a placebo. CDR3 in amino acids: CASSRDREETQYF. CDR3 in DNA: TGTGCCAGCAGCCGAGACAGAGAAGAGACCCAGTACTTC.